This passage covers 3 T cell receptor beta chains from one sample sequenced in a study of blood T cell repertoires in COVID-19. Profiling relied on immunoSEQ multiplex PCR, and the TCRdb table lists in-frame clones only, not all of them. The table lists 230,000 or so clones, 81% of them singletons. The sequencing input was peripheral blood. The source is a woman of 80 years or more with COVID-19, enrolled during active disease.

This rearrangement joins TRBV18 to TRBJ1-2, with 9 bases fitting TRBD1. The germline V gene encodes CDR1 KGHSH and CDR2 LQKENI. V was clipped by 6 bases and J by 8 bases; unmatched bases: 10. The CDR3 has 14 residues. The CDR3 nucleotides are TGTGCCAGCTCGCCAGCCGGGACAGGGATAGGCTACACCTTC. It codes for CASSPAGTGIGYTF.

This clone appeared a few times. The gene calls are TRBV5-1 and TRBJ1-1; tentatively, D is TRBD1 (6 bases). The length of the CDR3 is 15 residues. Trimming shortened V by 4 bases and J by 0 bases, and 13 bases separated the two germline ends. Germline V gene sequence: CDR1 SGHRS, CDR2 YFSETQ. The CDR3 protein is CASSLDRHMNTEAFF. In nucleotides, the CDR3 is TGCGCCAGCAGCCTCGACAGGCACATGAACACTGAAGCTTTCTTT.

The CDR3 spells CASSPGLSNQPQHF. The CDR3 DNA is TGTGCCAGCTCACCGGGACTTAGCAATCAGCCCCAGCATTTT. The V gene is TRBV18, the J gene TRBJ1-5; D is possibly TRBD1 (5 bases). With 3 bases removed from V and 0 bases from J, the gap between germline ends came to 6 bases. This CDR3 is 14 amino acids long. Germline CDR1 is KGHSH and CDR2 is LQKENI.